This T cell receptor (beta chain) was sequenced for a study of blood T cell repertoires in COVID-19. Looking at the study overall: Samples taken during acute and convalescent COVID-19 were collected in the United States, Italy and Spain. PBMCs, B-cell-depleted T cells, or T cells were the source of the cDNA or gDNA that made up the material.

The trim removed 3 bases at V and 3 bases at J, leaving 6 bases unmatched. The CDR3 sequence is 15 residues long. The germline V gene has CDR1 SNHLY and CDR2 FYNNEI. Per the authors' pipeline: Estimated nucleated cell counts came from reference gene primer amplification. Repertoires were generated with immunoSEQ multiplex PCR, while TCRdb's copy carries only in-frame clones and drops some. V, J and clone size are taken as reported in that table, and D and trimming were inferred from the DNA itself. The sample includes about 190,000 clones, around 83% seen only once; the top ten take around 6.3%. The sequenced sample consisted of peripheral blood. The sequence derives from a woman between 40 and 50 years old with acute or convalescent COVID-19. The chain joins TRBV2 to TRBJ1-2, with TRBD1 matching 8 bases. CDR3 DNA: TGTGCCAGCAGTGACAGGGGGCGCGGGTACTATGGCTACACCTTC. Encoded protein: CASSDRGRGYYGYTF.